Below, 12 T cell receptor beta chains from the same sample are listed, as sequenced in a study of beta chain features in type 1 diabetes. cDNA synthesis used the whole RNA isolate, giving expressed TCRB sequences. Only in-frame clones appear in the TCRdb table, and some are missing; sequencing was by immunoSEQ multiplex PCR. The sample lists 300,000 to 400,000 clones; over 9.5% were seen once. Material for sequencing was naive CD4+ T cells from blood. Receptors were obtained from a man aged 18 to 30 in good health.

The V and J genes are TRBV30 and TRBJ2-5; no reliable D call. Germline-derived CDR1 and CDR2 are GTSNPN and SVGIG (reference sequence). This CDR3 region has 12 residues. V lost 3 bases and J lost 7, with 12 bases in between. The CDR3 loop reads CAWSMGPTTQYF. The DNA of the CDR3 is TGTGCCTGGAGCATGGGCCCTACGACCCAGTACTTC. The complete variable domain, with remaining parts taken from reference TRBV30 and TRBJ2-5, reads SQTIHQWPATLVQPVGSPLSLECTVEGTSNPNLYWYRQAAGRGLQLLFYSVGIGQISSEVPQNLSASRPQDRQFILSSKKLLLSDSGFYLCAWSMGPTTQYFGPGTRLLVL.

The chain uses TRBV9 and TRBJ2-2; no clear D gene. Deletions cut 0 bases from V and 7 bases from J, with 25 bases between. There are 19 residues in the CDR3. Germline V gene sequence: CDR1 SGDLS, CDR2 YYNGEE. CDR3 in amino acids: CASSVVGVERSKQSGELFF. CDR3 DNA: TGTGCCAGCAGCGTAGTTGGCGTGGAGAGATCCAAACAAAGCGGGGAGCTGTTTTTT.

This clone was seen only a few times. The gene calls are TRBV7-8 and TRBJ2-5; 11 positions agree with TRBD1. Germline lookup yields CDR1 SGHVS and CDR2 FQNEAQ. V lost 5 bases to trimming and J lost 5 bases; unmatched junction nucleotides: 1. The CDR3 contains 13 residues. CDR3 amino acids: CASSRDRGETQYF. The DNA for the CDR3 is TGTGCCAGCAGCCGGGACAGGGGGGAGACCCAGTACTTC.

This clone was detected a few times. The chain uses TRBV28 and TRBJ1-4; D is undetermined. Germline values: CDR1 MDHEN, CDR2 SYDVKM. V dropped 2 bases and J dropped 5 bases, with 6 bases sitting between them. This CDR3 spans 13 amino acids. CDR3: CASSLIQNEKLFF. Written as DNA, the CDR3 is TGTGCCAGCAGTTTAATCCAGAATGAAAAACTGTTTTTT.

This clone was detected a few times. The J gene is TRBJ1-5, the V gene TRBV18, with 8 nucleotides matching TRBD1. The CDR3 spans 15 residues. Losses at the gene ends were 5 bases for V and 6 bases for J; bases not matched to a gene: 9. CDR1 and CDR2 (germline): KGHSH, LQKENI. CDR3 nucleotides: TGTGCCAGCTCAGAAGGACAGGGTGGACTTCAGCCCCAGCATTTT. Protein: CASSEGQGGLQPQHF.

This chain links TRBV6-4 with TRBJ1-1, with TRBD1 matching over 7 bases. The CDR3 is 13 amino acids. The ends lost 2 bases at V and 9 bases at J; junction bases unmatched: 6. Germline assignment: CDR1 MRHNA and CDR2 SNTAGT. The CDR3 sequence: CASSDARQGKAFF. The CDR3 nucleotides are TGTGCCAGCAGTGACGCCAGACAGGGAAAAGCTTTCTTT.

This sequence joins TRBV10-3 and TRBJ2-2; D is perhaps TRBD1 (5 bases). There are 14 residues in the CDR3. Germline CDR1 and CDR2: ENHRY and SYGVKD. The V end was cut by 8 bases, the J end by 4 bases, with 14 bases between. The CDR3 nucleotides are TGTGCCATCGCTGGAGACAGAATCACCGGGGAGCTGTTTTTT. Translated, it gives CAIAGDRITGELFF.

The chain joins TRBV7-2 to TRBJ2-3, with 11 bases that match TRBD2. Germline V lookup: CDR1 SGHTA, CDR2 FQGNSA. V shed 3 bases and J 6 bases; nucleotides not matched to a gene: 11. CDR3 length: 17 residues. CDR3 in DNA: TGTGCCAGCAGCTTCCCGCCCTGGCTAGCGGGGGGCGATACGCAGTATTTT. The encoded protein is CASSFPPWLAGGDTQYF. The complete variable domain, with remaining parts taken from reference TRBV7-2 and TRBJ2-3, reads GAGVSQSPSNKVTEKGKDVELRCDPISGHTALYWYRQSLGQGLEFLIYFQGNSAPDKSGLPSDRFSAERTGGSVSTLTIQRTQQEDSAVYLCASSFPPWLAGGDTQYFGPGTRLTVL.

The rearrangement joins TRBV6-5 to TRBJ2-2; 8 bases fit TRBD1. The CDR3 is made up of 15 amino acids. The V segment lost 5 bases and the J segment 6 bases; nucleotides outside the gene matches: 8. CDR1 is MNHEY, CDR2 SVGAGI, per germline. The CDR3, as DNA: TGTGCCAGCAGTGGGAGACAGGGGATACCCGGGGAGCTGTTTTTT. This encodes CASSGRQGIPGELFF.

This clone was recorded a few times. The chain is built from TRBV5-1 and TRBJ2-3; D is possibly TRBD1 (5 bases). The CDR3 totals 14 residues. Trimming took off 2 bases at V and 5 bases at J, with 12 bases between the two ends. Looked up from germline, CDR1 is SGHRS and CDR2 is YFSETQ. CDR3 nucleotides: TGCGCCAGCAGCTTTGGGGCCTCCAGAGATACGCAGTATTTT. It encodes CASSFGASRDTQYF.

CDR3 sequence: CASSPGQVKTEAFF. CDR3 bases: TGTGCCAGCAGCCCTGGACAGGTTAAAACTGAAGCTTTCTTT. The rearrangement joins TRBV5-4 to TRBJ1-1, with 7 positions matching TRBD1. Trimming removed 4 bases from V and 5 bases from J; junction bases left unmatched: 8. The germline V gene has CDR1 SGHNT and CDR2 YYREEE (reference sequence). This CDR3 region has 14 residues.

CDR3 in DNA: TGTGCCAGCGCAGGAGCGGGAAAAAACTACGAGCAGTACTTC. Translated, it gives CASAGAGKNYEQYF. The V and J genes are TRBV9 and TRBJ2-7; 7 bases are shared with TRBD2. J was trimmed by 3 bases and V by 7 bases; bases with no gene match: 10. The germline CDR1 and CDR2 sequences are SGDLS and YYNGEE. The CDR3 is 14 amino acids. The full variable domain, in which reference TRBV9 and TRBJ2-7 provide the parts outside the CDR3, is DSGVTQTPKHLITATGQRVTLRCSPRSGDLSVYWYQQSLDQGLQFLIQYYNGEERAKGNILERFSAQQFPDLHSELNLSSLELGDSALYFCASAGAGKNYEQYFGPGTRLTVT.